The 28 T cell receptor beta chains below all came from one sample that was sequenced in a study of T cell changes during pregnancy in multiple sclerosis. Only in-frame clones appear in the TCRdb table, and some are missing; sequencing was by immunoSEQ multiplex PCR. The sample includes tens of thousands of clones, approximately 94% seen only once; the top ten take around 0.45%. The material was CD4+ T cells from peripheral blood mononuclear cells, obtained in the second trimester of pregnancy. Receptor source: a female donor with multiple sclerosis, enrolled in a pregnancy study.

J is TRBJ1-5 and V is TRBV7-2; 7 bases align to TRBD1. V shed 1 base, J shed 2 bases, and the junction held 2 bases outside the gene matches. The CDR3 is made up of 15 amino acids. Germline V lookup: CDR1 SGHTA, CDR2 FQGNSA. The CDR3 DNA reads TGTGCCAGCAGCTTAGAAACAGGGGGCAATCAGCCCCAGCATTTT. This encodes CASSLETGGNQPQHF.

V is TRBV2 and J is TRBJ1-4, with 9 nucleotides matching TRBD1. The ends lost 7 bases at V and 8 bases at J; junction bases unmatched: 8. Germline lookup yields CDR1 SNHLY and CDR2 FYNNEI. CDR3 length equals 14 residues. The CDR3 loop reads CASIGQGFQEKLFF. CDR3 bases: TGTGCCAGCATCGGACAGGGGTTTCAAGAAAAACTGTTTTTT.

The chain employs TRBV19 and TRBJ1-2, with D perhaps matching TRBD1 (6 bases). Trimming removed 4 bases from V and 8 bases from J, with 14 bases in between. This CDR3 has 13 amino acids. CDR1 is LNHDA and CDR2 is SQIVND in the germline V gene (reference sequence). The CDR3 DNA reads as TGTGCCAGTAGTAGGACAGAGGATGGGGGCTACACCTTC. Translated, it gives CASSRTEDGGYTF.

This clone was seen a few times. The chain combines TRBV5-4 with TRBJ1-2; the match to TRBD1 covers 12 bases. The V segment lost 4 bases and the J segment 6 bases; nucleotides outside the gene matches: 10. CDR1 SGHNT and CDR2 YYREEE come from the germline V gene (reference sequence). The CDR3 has 16 residues. The CDR3 coding sequence is TGTGCCAGCAGCCCGGGACAGGGGGCCCTTTCGCATGGCTACACCTTC. Amino acid sequence: CASSPGQGALSHGYTF.

The chain employs TRBV5-1 and TRBJ2-2; 9 bases match TRBD1. Trimming cost V 4 bases and J 2 bases; bases outside gene matches: 9. The CDR3 sequence is 17 residues long. Per germline, CDR1 SGHRS and CDR2 YFSETQ. The CDR3 DNA is TGCGCCAGCAGCCAGGGACAGGGAGGAAGAAACACCGGGGAGCTGTTTTTT. It is translated as CASSQGQGGRNTGELFF.

Turning to this clone: The junction differs from germline at one of its ends, possibly a read error. The rearrangement uses TRBV29-1 and TRBJ1-1, with 8 bases aligning to TRBD1. CDR3 length: 13 amino acids. The germline gives CDR1 SQVTM, CDR2 ANQGSEA. The CDR3 DNA reads as TGCAGCTTTGACAGGGGTCTGAACACTGAAGCTTTCTTT. Its protein is CSFDRGLNTEAFF.

The chain links TRBV23-1 to TRBJ2-7; TRBD2 agrees at 9 bases. TRBV23-1 is placed among ORFs of uncertain function. This CDR3 spans 14 amino acids. The junction had 12 bases not matched to a gene; V was cut back by 11 bases and J by 4 bases. The CDR3: CAGGEREEDYEQYF. The CDR3 DNA follows: TGCGCCGGTGGAGAGCGGGAGGAGGATTACGAGCAGTACTTC.

The chain couples TRBV6-4 to TRBJ1-2; D unresolved. In germline, CDR1 is MRHNA, CDR2 SNTAGT. V gave up 2 bases and J gave up 0 bases, with 22 bases separating them. The CDR3 length is 19 residues. The CDR3 loop reads CASSDPLGPVSSANYGYTF. In DNA form, the CDR3 reads TGTGCCAGCAGTGACCCCCTTGGCCCCGTCAGTTCAGCTAACTATGGCTACACCTTC.

CDR3 sequence: CASSLRTGTHNEQFF. The CDR3 DNA sequence: TGTGCCAGCAGCCTTCGGACAGGGACCCACAATGAGCAGTTCTTC. The chain employs TRBV7-2 and TRBJ2-1, with 8 nucleotides matching TRBD1. The CDR3 spans 15 residues. Germline V gene sequence: CDR1 SGHTA, CDR2 FQGNSA. Germline trimming cut 5 bases from V and 5 bases from J; bases unmatched to any gene: 8.

This chain links TRBV5-1 with TRBJ2-5, with 9 bases lining up with TRBD1. The CDR3 is 15 residues long. From germline, CDR1 is SGHRS and CDR2 YFSETQ. Trimming removed 0 bases from V and 5 bases from J; junction bases left unmatched: 5. The CDR3 reads CASSLADRGRETQYF. The CDR3 DNA is TGCGCCAGCAGCTTGGCGGACAGGGGCAGGGAGACCCAGTACTTC.

The V call is TRBV25-1, the J call TRBJ2-7; no definite D call. This CDR3 region has 14 residues. Germline loops: CDR1 MGHDK, CDR2 SYGVNS. Trimming pared 4 bases from V and 0 bases from J, leaving 10 bases between. The CDR3 protein is CASSVTIPSYEQYF. For the CDR3, the DNA is TGTGCCAGCAGTGTTACAATCCCCTCCTACGAGCAGTACTTC.

This clone was recorded only once. This chain links TRBV5-1 with TRBJ2-7; D is possibly TRBD1 (5 bases). Germline CDR1 and CDR2: SGHRS and YFSETQ. CDR3 length equals 12 residues. Trimming pared 2 bases from V and 4 bases from J, leaving 7 bases between. CDR3: CASSLGAYEQYF. The CDR3 DNA is TGCGCCAGCAGCTTAGGGGCTTACGAGCAGTACTTC.

The CDR3 loop reads CASRNDLAGGDEQFF. In nucleotides, the CDR3 is TGTGCCAGCAGAAACGACCTAGCGGGAGGTGATGAGCAGTTCTTC. The chain combines TRBV2 with TRBJ2-1, with 11 bases identical to TRBD2. This CDR3 spans 15 amino acids. V was pared by 6 bases and J by 8 bases, with 9 bases of the junction left unmatched. Germline V lookup: CDR1 SNHLY, CDR2 FYNNEI.

The chain employs TRBV6-1 and TRBJ1-2, with 10 bases matching TRBD1. V trimming: 6 bases; J trimming: 8 bases; junction bases outside the gene matches: 9. Looked up from germline, CDR1 is MNHNS and CDR2 is SASEGT. This CDR3 spans 14 amino acids. The DNA for the CDR3 is TGTGCCAGCAGATTTGACAGGGGGCGGACAGGCTACACCTTC. Protein product: CASRFDRGRTGYTF.

The rearrangement links TRBV11-2 to TRBJ1-2; 11 positions agree with TRBD1. CDR1 is SGHAT and CDR2 is FQNNGV in the germline V gene. With V trimmed by 5 bases and J by 12 bases, 11 bases remained unmatched. This CDR3 contains 14 residues. DNA for the CDR3: TGTGCCAGCAGCCGATCAGCCGGGACAGGGGGTGACACCTTC. Translating it yields CASSRSAGTGGDTF.

The chain recombines TRBV6-1 with TRBJ2-7; 7 bases fit TRBD1. The CDR3 is 14 amino acids. The V and J ends lost 2 bases and 5 bases, in that order; junction bases with no gene match: 6. Germline V CDR1 and CDR2: MNHNS, SASEGT. The DNA of the CDR3 is TGTGCCAGCAGTGAACAAGGGGGCCCCCACGAGCAGTACTTC. This sequence encodes CASSEQGGPHEQYF.

The chain uses TRBV7-2 and TRBJ1-3; D not certain. Germline CDR1 SGHTA, CDR2 FQGNSA. V lost 4 bases to trimming and J lost 2 bases, with 6 bases between them. CDR3 length: 13 amino acids. CDR3 sequence reads: CASSSYTGNTIYF. CDR3 in DNA: TGTGCCAGCAGCTCTTACACTGGAAACACCATATATTTT.

This clone showed up just once. The chain joins TRBV28 to TRBJ2-7; no definite D call. This CDR3 is 12 amino acids long. Germline-derived CDR1 and CDR2 are MDHEN and SYDVKM. V was shortened by 5 bases and J by 3 bases, with 8 bases between the two germline ends. The CDR3, as DNA: TGTGCCAGCAGTCTCAGTAACTACGAGCAGTACTTC. It specifies CASSLSNYEQYF.

This clone was observed once. As DNA, the CDR3 is TGTGCCAGCTCACCAAACGGCGGAAACTATGGCTACACCTTC. It encodes CASSPNGGNYGYTF. The chain couples TRBV18 to TRBJ1-2; D gene ambiguous. V was clipped by 2 bases and J by 2 bases, with 9 bases between them. CDR3 length: 14 residues. Germline V gene data show CDR1 as KGHSH and CDR2 as LQKENI.

This rearrangement joins TRBV2 to TRBJ2-2; 8 bases match TRBD1. Per the germline V gene, CDR1 is SNHLY and CDR2 is FYNNEI. CDR3 size: 15 residues. V gave up 4 bases and J gave up 5 bases; unmatched junction bases: 6. The CDR3 is CASSAGQGSTGELFF. The CDR3 DNA reads TGTGCCAGCAGTGCAGGACAGGGATCGACCGGGGAGCTGTTTTTT.

The chain combines TRBV5-1 with TRBJ2-1, with D hard to call. V was cut by 1 base and J by 3 bases, with 5 bases left in between. The CDR3 extends over 13 amino acids. The germline CDR1 and CDR2 sequences are SGHRS and YFSETQ. The DNA for the CDR3 is TGCGCCAGCAGCTTGTCTAACTACAATGAGCAGTTCTTC. Its translation is CASSLSNYNEQFF.

The chain links TRBV18 to TRBJ2-5; no definite D call. The germline V and J ends were trimmed by 2 bases and 0 bases, with 10 bases remaining between them. There are 15 residues in the CDR3. CDR1 and CDR2 (germline): KGHSH, LQKENI. The DNA of the CDR3 is TGTGCCAGCTCACCAAATATAGCTTACCAAGAGACCCAGTACTTC. It is translated as CASSPNIAYQETQYF. Together with reference TRBV18 and TRBJ2-5, the CDR3 gives the full variable domain: NAGVMQNPRHLVRRRGQEARLRCSPMKGHSHVYWYRQLPEEGLKFMVYLQKENIIDESGMPKERFSAEFPKEGPSILRIQQVVRGDSAAYFCASSPNIAYQETQYFGPGTRLLVL.

This rearrangement joins TRBV7-2 to TRBJ1-3; D possibly corresponds to TRBD1 (6 bases). V was trimmed by 3 bases and J by 4 bases, leaving 13 bases between them. The CDR3 contains 15 residues. Germline V gene data show CDR1 as SGHTA and CDR2 as FQGNSA. CDR3: CASSFLTRGGNTIYF. The DNA for the CDR3 is TGTGCCAGCAGCTTCTTAACCAGGGGAGGAAACACCATATATTTT.

The chain joins TRBV27 to TRBJ1-1; D possibly corresponds to TRBD1 (5 bases). V was trimmed by 1 base and J by 5 bases, leaving 8 bases between them. The CDR3 covers 13 residues. Germline V lookup: CDR1 MNHEY, CDR2 SMNVEV (reference sequence). The CDR3 loop is CASSLFRATEAFF. Written as DNA, the CDR3 is TGTGCCAGCAGTTTATTCAGGGCTACTGAAGCTTTCTTT.

The CDR3 DNA follows: TGTGCCAGCTCACCAACCCGATTGGACAGGGGATATGGCTACACCTTC. This translates into CASSPTRLDRGYGYTF. The chain couples TRBV18 to TRBJ1-2; 9 positions match TRBD1. Germline V CDR1 and CDR2: KGHSH, LQKENI. With V trimmed by 2 bases and J by 5 bases, 9 bases remained unmatched. CDR3 size: 16 residues.

The chain joins TRBV5-1 to TRBJ2-5; 7 bases line up with TRBD1. The germline V gene has CDR1 SGHRS and CDR2 YFSETQ. The CDR3 contains 15 residues. Trimming removed 0 bases from V and 1 base from J; junction bases left unmatched: 3. The CDR3 protein is CASSLDPGGQETQYF. DNA for the CDR3: TGCGCCAGCAGCTTGGATCCAGGGGGCCAAGAGACCCAGTACTTC.

The V gene is TRBV7-9, the J gene TRBJ2-5; 11 bases map to TRBD2. V lost 3 bases to trimming and J lost 2 bases; unmatched junction nucleotides: 5. Germline-derived CDR1 and CDR2 are SEHNR and FQNEAQ (reference sequence). This CDR3 is 16 amino acids long. The DNA for the CDR3 is TGTGCCAGCAGCTTGACGACTAGCGGGGTTCAAGAGACCCAGTACTTC. Its translation: CASSLTTSGVQETQYF.

The rearrangement uses TRBV29-1 and TRBJ1-4; 8 positions agree with TRBD1. Germline-derived CDR1 and CDR2 are SQVTM and ANQGSEA. CDR3 length: 13 residues. The V segment lost 6 bases and the J segment 7 bases; nucleotides outside the gene matches: 7. CDR3 region: CSVMQGAGEKLFF. CDR3 DNA sequence: TGCAGCGTAATGCAGGGGGCAGGTGAAAAACTGTTTTTT.